These 19 T cell receptor beta chains originate from one sample sequenced in a study of cytomegalovirus exposure and HLA in healthy donors. TCRdb's table, derived via immunoSEQ multiplex PCR, lists solely in-frame clones and lacks some. The table records 66,000 or so clones, 95% to 97% of them present only once. Material: PBMCs. The receptors were gathered from a woman aged 18-30 years in good health and CMV-seropositive.

V and J are TRBV30 and TRBJ1-1, with D possibly TRBD1 on 5 matching bases. CDR3 length: 13 amino acids. Trimming pared 4 bases from V and 4 bases from J, leaving 13 bases between. The germline CDR1 and CDR2 sequences are GTSNPN and SVGIG (reference sequence). CDR3 DNA: TGTGCCTGGAAAGGTCAGGGTCGCACTGAAGCTTTCTTT. Amino acids: CAWKGQGRTEAFF.

This chain uses TRBV7-8 with TRBJ1-5, with D possibly being TRBD1 (5 bases). The CDR3 consists of 13 residues. Germline V CDR1 and CDR2: SGHVS, FQNEAQ. Trimming stripped 5 bases from V and 5 bases from J, with 10 bases between. CDR3 bases: TGTGCCAGCAGCGAACAGGTTTATCAGCCCCAGCATTTT. Amino acid sequence: CASSEQVYQPQHF.

As for this clone: Other nucleotide sequences from this sample produce the same CDR3. The genes are TRBV27 and TRBJ1-4; D remains ambiguous. Germline V lookup: CDR1 MNHEY, CDR2 SMNVEV (reference sequence). The CDR3 is 14 residues long. The V end lost 5 bases, the J end lost 7 bases, and 14 bases lay between the germline ends. The CDR3 here is CASSPPGKGEKLFF. In DNA, the CDR3 is TGTGCCAGCAGTCCGCCGGGTAAAGGTGAAAAACTGTTTTTT.

CDR3 sequence reads: CATSRNLAGAGELFF. In nucleotides, the CDR3 is TGTGCCACCAGCAGAAACCTAGCGGGAGCCGGGGAGCTGTTTTTT. The chain is built from TRBV15 and TRBJ2-2; TRBD2 matches 10 bases. The CDR3 sequence is 15 residues long. The V gene's germline CDR1 is LNHNV and CDR2 YYDKDF (reference sequence). The junction had 3 bases not matched to a gene; V was cut back by 2 bases and J by 6 bases.

For the CDR3, the DNA is TGTGCCAGCAGCGCCACCGGGACTAGGGGCAATGAGCAGTTCTTC. Its translation: CASSATGTRGNEQFF. This chain uses TRBV9 with TRBJ2-1; 8 bases agree with TRBD2. This CDR3 is built from 15 residues. Looked up from germline, CDR1 is SGDLS and CDR2 is YYNGEE. The junction had 8 bases not matched to a gene; V was cut back by 3 bases and J by 6 bases.

V usage is TRBV19 and J usage is TRBJ2-4, with TRBD2 as a possible D gene (6 bases). The germline V gene encodes CDR1 LNHDA and CDR2 SQIVND (reference sequence). V lost 3 bases and J 7 bases, leaving 19 bases between the germline ends. This CDR3 has 16 amino acids. CDR3 DNA: TGTGCCAGTAGTATCACGTCCAGCCTTGGGGGGAACATTCAGTACTTC. Translating it yields CASSITSSLGGNIQYF. Full variable domain (outside the CDR3, taken from reference TRBV19 and TRBJ2-4): DGGITQSPKYLFRKEGQNVTLSCEQNLNHDAMYWYRQDPGQGLRLIYYSQIVNDFQKGDIAEGYSVSREKKESFPLTVTSAQKNPTAFYLCASSITSSLGGNIQYFGAGTRLSVL.

This chain connects TRBV5-1 to TRBJ2-2; D is possibly TRBD2 (5 bases). Germline V gene data show CDR1 as SGHRS and CDR2 as YFSETQ. CDR3 length: 15 amino acids. V lost 0 bases, J lost 2 bases, and 8 bases lay in between. CDR3 sequence reads: CASSLAGTNTGELFF. The CDR3, as DNA: TGCGCCAGCAGCTTGGCGGGAACTAACACCGGGGAGCTGTTTTTT.

This sequence joins TRBV4-2 and TRBJ2-1; D gene uncertain. V was shortened by 2 bases and J by 7 bases, with 12 bases between the two germline ends. Germline V lookup: CDR1 LGHNA, CDR2 YNFKEQ. The CDR3 sequence is 14 residues long. CDR3 sequence (DNA): TGTGCCAGCAGCCAAAGAGGAAGTGGGAATGAGCAGTTCTTC. Translating it yields CASSQRGSGNEQFF.

The J gene is TRBJ2-1, the V gene TRBV14; D not certain. The CDR3 consists of 14 residues. Trimming removed 4 bases at V and 3 bases at J, with 10 bases between. CDR1 is SGHDN, CDR2 FVKESK, per germline. This CDR3 reads CASSLKPIYNEQFF. As DNA, the CDR3 is TGTGCCAGCAGCCTTAAGCCTATCTACAATGAGCAGTTCTTC. The full variable domain, completed using reference TRBV14 and TRBJ2-1, is EAGVTQFPSHSVIEKGQTVTLRCDPISGHDNLYWYRRVMGKEIKFLLHFVKESKQDESGMPNNRFLAERTGGTYSTLKVQPAELEDSGVYFCASSLKPIYNEQFFGPGTRLTVL.

The gene calls are TRBV14 and TRBJ2-3, with 15 positions matching TRBD2. Per germline, CDR1 SGHDN and CDR2 FVKESK. With 5 bases clipped from V and 2 bases from J, the junction kept 5 bases outside the gene matches. The CDR3 has 17 amino acids. CDR3 nucleotides: TGTGCCAGCAGCATGGGACTAGCGGGAGGATTCACAGATACGCAGTATTTT. It specifies CASSMGLAGGFTDTQYF. Using reference TRBV14 and TRBJ2-3 for the parts outside the CDR3, the full variable domain is EAGVTQFPSHSVIEKGQTVTLRCDPISGHDNLYWYRRVMGKEIKFLLHFVKESKQDESGMPNNRFLAERTGGTYSTLKVQPAELEDSGVYFCASSMGLAGGFTDTQYFGPGTRLTVL.

In DNA, the CDR3 is TGTGCCAGTAGTATAAATCTAGCAACAGATACGCAGTATTTT. Protein sequence: CASSINLATDTQYF. This chain links TRBV19 with TRBJ2-3; possibly TRBD2 for D (5 bases). Trimming pared 2 bases from V and 3 bases from J, leaving 9 bases between. Germline CDR1 is LNHDA and CDR2 is SQIVND (reference sequence). The CDR3 contains 14 residues.

Here the CDR3 reads CASSPLQGRRTDTQYF. The CDR3 region has the DNA TGTGCCAGCTCACCACTCCAGGGGCGAAGGACAGATACGCAGTATTTT. The chain links TRBV18 to TRBJ2-3; D might be TRBD1 (6 bases). The V gene lost 1 base and the J gene lost 3 bases, with 14 bases spanning the gap. The CDR3 is made up of 16 amino acids. CDR1 is KGHSH and CDR2 is LQKENI in the germline V gene.

This chain joins TRBV28 and TRBJ2-1; tentative D call: TRBD1 (6 bases). This CDR3 is built from 13 residues. The V end lost 2 bases, the J end lost 7 bases, and 9 bases lay between the germline ends. The germline V gene encodes CDR1 MDHEN and CDR2 SYDVKM. The CDR3 loop is CASSLGRGNEQFF. In DNA, the CDR3 is TGTGCCAGCAGTTTAGGCAGGGGTAATGAGCAGTTCTTC.

The chain combines TRBV7-8 with TRBJ2-2, with 10 bases fitting TRBD2. The ends lost 5 bases at V and 4 bases at J; junction bases unmatched: 13. The CDR3 runs to 18 residues. Per the germline V gene, CDR1 is SGHVS and CDR2 is FQNEAQ. The CDR3 coding sequence is TGTGCCAGCAGCCCGCGACTAGCGGGCAGACGAGGCACCGGGGAGCTGTTTTTT. Protein product: CASSPRLAGRRGTGELFF.

The J gene is TRBJ2-2, the V gene TRBV5-6, with 7 bases that match TRBD2. Trimming removed 2 bases from V and 7 bases from J; junction bases left unmatched: 8. Germline CDR1 reads SGHDT; CDR2 reads YYEEEE. This CDR3 region has 15 residues. CDR3 nucleotides: TGTGCCAGCAGCTTCCTCGCGGGAGTAGGCGGGGAGCTGTTTTTT. This codes for CASSFLAGVGGELFF.

The V and J genes are TRBV30 and TRBJ2-7, with unresolved D. The CDR3 is made up of 12 amino acids. Trimming took off 0 bases at V and 2 bases at J, with 5 bases between the two ends. The germline gives CDR1 GTSNPN, CDR2 SVGIG (reference sequence). The chain's CDR3 is CAWSVYTYEQYF. Written as DNA, the CDR3 is TGTGCCTGGAGTGTATATACCTACGAGCAGTACTTC.

The genes are TRBV5-6 and TRBJ2-5; 10 bases map to TRBD1. CDR1 is SGHDT, CDR2 YYEEEE, per germline. The CDR3 sequence is 17 residues long. The trim removed 5 bases at V and 2 bases at J, leaving 12 bases unmatched. In nucleotides, the CDR3 is TGTGCCAGCAGTCGCCTGCGAGGACAGGGGGTTCAAGAGACCCAGTACTTC. It yields the protein CASSRLRGQGVQETQYF.

The chain recombines TRBV29-1 with TRBJ2-3; 8 bases match TRBD2. Germline trimming cut 3 bases from V and 1 base from J; bases unmatched to any gene: 3. Germline values: CDR1 SQVTM, CDR2 ANQGSEA. The CDR3 covers 14 residues. As DNA, the CDR3 is TGCAGCGTTGAGACCGGGAGGGGCACAGATACGCAGTATTTT. As protein: CSVETGRGTDTQYF.

The V call is TRBV7-9, the J call TRBJ2-7; the match to TRBD2 covers 10 bases. Trimming removed 5 bases from V and 5 bases from J; junction bases left unmatched: 9. Germline V gene data show CDR1 as SEHNR and CDR2 as FQNEAQ (reference sequence). The CDR3 is made up of 15 amino acids. The CDR3 DNA reads as TGTGCCAGCAGCGCCGGGACTAGCGAACTCCACGAGCAGTACTTC. Protein sequence: CASSAGTSELHEQYF.